This entry lists 18 T cell receptor beta chains sequenced from one sample in a study of cytomegalovirus exposure and HLA in healthy donors. It was with 60 Vbeta and 13 Jbeta primers that the PCR ran. The data were produced by immunoSEQ multiplex PCR, yet TCRdb's version contains in-frame clones alone and is incomplete. The sample contains 150,000 to 200,000 clones, around 83% of which appear only once. What was sequenced was PBMCs. Source of these receptors: a woman aged 35 to 49 in good health and CMV-seronegative.

The V gene is TRBV2, the J gene TRBJ2-1; no definite D call. From germline, CDR1 is SNHLY and CDR2 FYNNEI. This CDR3 has 12 residues. Between the trimmed V and J ends, which lost 7 bases and 6 bases, there was a span of 10 bases. In nucleotides, the CDR3 is TGTGCCAGCACCCTCGGGTCCAATGAGCAGTTCTTC. Translated, it gives CASTLGSNEQFF.

V and J are TRBV5-1 and TRBJ1-1; TRBD1 is a possible D gene (6 bases). Trimming removed 4 bases from V and 0 bases from J, with 10 bases in between. The CDR3 covers 14 residues. Germline V lookup: CDR1 SGHRS, CDR2 YFSETQ. The CDR3 sequence is CASSAGTLNTEAFF. The CDR3 region has the DNA TGCGCCAGCAGCGCCGGGACACTGAACACTGAAGCTTTCTTT. The complete variable domain, with remaining parts taken from reference TRBV5-1 and TRBJ1-1, reads KAGVTQTPRYLIKTRGQQVTLSCSPISGHRSVSWYQQTPGQGLQFLFEYFSETQRNKGNFPGRFSGRQFSNSRSEMNVSTLELGDSALYLCASSAGTLNTEAFFGQGTRLTVV.

This chain uses TRBV25-1 with TRBJ2-1, with D possibly being TRBD1 (5 bases). This CDR3 is built from 14 residues. CDR1 is MGHDK and CDR2 is SYGVNS in the germline V gene. V lost 4 bases, J lost 6 bases, and 13 bases lay in between. This CDR3 reads CASSGWQGFNEQFF. The CDR3 nucleotides read TGTGCCAGCAGTGGGTGGCAGGGTTTCAATGAGCAGTTCTTC.

V gene TRBV12-5 combines with J gene TRBJ1-6, with a possible D match to TRBD1 (6 bases). Germline-derived CDR1 and CDR2 are LGHNT and FRNRAP. This CDR3 contains 15 residues. Trimming removed 7 bases from V and 0 bases from J, with 10 bases in between. CDR3 loop: CASAPQGSYNSPLHF. Here the CDR3 DNA reads TGTGCTAGTGCCCCACAGGGCTCCTATAATTCACCCCTCCACTTT. The complete variable domain, with remaining parts taken from reference TRBV12-5 and TRBJ1-6, reads DARVTQTPRHKVTEMGQEVTMRCQPILGHNTVFWYRQTMMQGLELLAYFRNRAPLDDSGMPKDRFSAEMPDATLATLKIQPSEPRDSAVYFCASAPQGSYNSPLHFGNGTRLTVT.

This clone was counted once. The chain has TRBV6-5 and TRBJ1-2; no definite D call. V was trimmed by 7 bases and J by 4 bases, leaving 13 bases between them. CDR3 length: 13 residues. CDR1 and CDR2 (germline): MNHEY, SVGAGI. DNA for the CDR3: TGTGCCAGCAAGCCCCTGCCTCCCTATGGCTACACCTTC. Amino acid sequence: CASKPLPPYGYTF.

The chain joins TRBV27 to TRBJ1-5; D gene ambiguous. V lost 8 bases and J lost 2, with 13 bases in between. The CDR3 is made up of 14 amino acids. Germline lookup yields CDR1 MNHEY and CDR2 SMNVEV (reference sequence). CDR3 loop: CASRPTRRNQPQHF. For the CDR3, the DNA is TGTGCCAGCCGACCGACAAGGCGCAATCAGCCCCAGCATTTT.

The genes are TRBV14 and TRBJ1-4, with D possibly TRBD1 on 5 matching bases. V lost 5 bases and J lost 5, with 15 bases in between. This CDR3 has 15 amino acids. The germline CDR1 and CDR2 sequences are SGHDN and FVKESK. The CDR3 reads CASSKMTALNEKLFF. CDR3 bases: TGTGCCAGCAGCAAAATGACAGCCCTGAATGAAAAACTGTTTTTT.

The genes are TRBV4-3 and TRBJ2-1, with 10 bases lining up with TRBD2. The CDR3 loop spans 17 amino acids. Germline CDR1 reads LGHNA; CDR2 reads YSLEER. V shed 0 bases and J 7 bases; nucleotides not matched to a gene: 9. The CDR3 sequence: CASSQDRPSGSLNEQFF. The DNA of the CDR3 is TGCGCCAGCAGCCAAGATAGACCTAGCGGGAGCCTTAATGAGCAGTTCTTC.

This clone was detected only once. The chain employs TRBV19 and TRBJ2-3; 7 positions match TRBD1. CDR1 and CDR2 (germline): LNHDA, SQIVND (reference sequence). The CDR3 is 14 residues long. With 4 bases clipped from V and 4 bases from J, the junction kept 5 bases outside the gene matches. CDR3 in DNA: TGTGCCAGTAGTACAGGGACAGCTCCAGATACGCAGTATTTT. Translation: CASSTGTAPDTQYF.

The V gene is TRBV19, the J gene TRBJ2-2; a weak D match, TRBD2 (5 bases). V dropped 1 base and J dropped 3 bases, with 9 bases sitting between them. The CDR3 extends over 15 amino acids. Germline V gene lookup returns CDR1 LNHDA and CDR2 SQIVND (reference sequence). The CDR3 nucleotides read TGTGCCAGTAGTATAGTACAGCGGCACACCGGGGAGCTGTTTTTT. This encodes CASSIVQRHTGELFF.

This chain links TRBV19 with TRBJ2-3, with 7 bases fitting TRBD2. The J segment lost 2 bases and the V segment lost 0 bases, leaving 5 bases of the junction unmatched. The CDR3 contains 16 residues. Germline-derived CDR1 and CDR2 are LNHDA and SQIVND (reference sequence). In nucleotides, the CDR3 is TGTGCCAGTAGTATAGAGGGCGGGAGCTTCACAGATACGCAGTATTTT. It encodes CASSIEGGSFTDTQYF. The full variable domain, rest sourced from reference TRBV19 and TRBJ2-3, is DGGITQSPKYLFRKEGQNVTLSCEQNLNHDAMYWYRQDPGQGLRLIYYSQIVNDFQKGDIAEGYSVSREKKESFPLTVTSAQKNPTAFYLCASSIEGGSFTDTQYFGPGTRLTVL.

This chain uses TRBV19 with TRBJ2-1, with TRBD1 matching 8 bases. J gave up 9 bases and V 3 bases, and 4 bases lay outside the gene matches. This CDR3 has 13 residues. The germline V gene has CDR1 LNHDA and CDR2 SQIVND (reference sequence). The CDR3 protein is CASSMDREAEQFF. CDR3 nucleotides: TGTGCCAGTAGTATGGACAGGGAGGCTGAGCAGTTCTTC.

The rearrangement uses TRBV12-5 and TRBJ2-5; 11 nucleotides align to TRBD2. Germline loops: CDR1 LGHNT, CDR2 FRNRAP. The CDR3 extends over 15 amino acids. With V trimmed by 7 bases and J by 4 bases, 8 bases remained unmatched. The CDR3 DNA sequence: TGTGCTAGTGCCACGTCTCTAGCGGGAGGAGAGACCCAGTACTTC. Translation gives CASATSLAGGETQYF. Using reference TRBV12-5 and TRBJ2-5 for the parts outside the CDR3, the full variable domain is DARVTQTPRHKVTEMGQEVTMRCQPILGHNTVFWYRQTMMQGLELLAYFRNRAPLDDSGMPKDRFSAEMPDATLATLKIQPSEPRDSAVYFCASATSLAGGETQYFGPGTRLLVL.

This chain links TRBV18 with TRBJ2-3; D unresolved. Between the trimmed V and J ends, which lost 8 bases and 0 bases, there was a span of 3 bases. The CDR3 is 11 residues long. The germline V gene encodes CDR1 KGHSH and CDR2 LQKENI. This CDR3 reads CASESTDTQYF. For the CDR3, the DNA is TGTGCCAGCGAGAGCACAGATACGCAGTATTTT.

The rearrangement joins TRBV9 to TRBJ1-5; TRBD1 agrees at 8 bases. V was clipped by 3 bases and J by 6 bases; unmatched bases: 5. Germline CDR1 SGDLS, CDR2 YYNGEE. CDR3 length: 14 residues. CDR3 nucleotide sequence: TGTGCCAGCAGCGCGGACAGGGTCGGTCAGCCCCAGCATTTT. Its translation: CASSADRVGQPQHF.

The chain links TRBV7-2 to TRBJ2-7, with D uncertain. This CDR3 has 14 amino acids. Germline-derived CDR1 and CDR2 are SGHTA and FQGNSA. Trimming removed 1 base at V and 2 bases at J, with 9 bases between. The chain's CDR3 is CASSLDGLPYEQYF. The DNA of the CDR3 is TGTGCCAGCAGCTTAGATGGCCTCCCCTACGAGCAGTACTTC.

The table lists this clone with a few counts. The chain combines TRBV9 with TRBJ1-4, with no clear D. V was clipped by 0 bases and J by 0 bases, with 6 bases between them. This CDR3 comprises 15 residues. CDR1 is SGDLS, CDR2 YYNGEE, per germline. For the CDR3, the DNA is TGTGCCAGCAGCGTAGCCCTTGCAACTAATGAAAAACTGTTTTTT. Translated: CASSVALATNEKLFF.

The chain couples TRBV2 to TRBJ2-1; 11 bases are a match to TRBD2. The CDR3 length is 14 residues. In germline, CDR1 is SNHLY, CDR2 FYNNEI. J gave up 8 bases and V 9 bases, and 9 bases lay outside the gene matches. The CDR3 coding sequence is TGTGCCAGTAGAGGACTAGCGGGTCCCTATGAGCAGTTCTTC. This gives the protein CASRGLAGPYEQFF.